This T cell receptor beta chain was documented in a study of T cells in Graves' hyperthyroidism and ophthalmopathy. Findings and limits, study-wide: Prediction of ophthalmopathy progression came a median around 7.1 months pre-onset.

Comments on this clonotype: Its antigen is not identified.

Researchers amplified the TCR beta CDR3 regions from RNA transcripts. TCR CDR3 regions were first amplified by RT-PCR with HTBI primers. TCRdb independently ran MiXCR on the multiplex PCR reads; one entry per CDR3 protein. The sample has a few hundred thousand distinct CDR3 sequences, about 14% seen once. This clonotype was obtained from a woman aged 40 to 55 with Graves' hyperthyroidism. Sequencing was carried out using blood.

The CDR3 sequence: CASGQRAETYEQYF. The CDR3 DNA is TGTGCCAGCGGCCAACGGGCGGAAACCTACGAGCAGTACTTC. The rearrangement links TRBV27 to TRBJ2-7; D remains ambiguous. The CDR3 has 14 amino acids. V was cut by 8 bases and J by 2 bases, with 16 bases left in between. CDR1 and CDR2 from the germline V gene are MNHEY and SMNVEV (reference sequence).